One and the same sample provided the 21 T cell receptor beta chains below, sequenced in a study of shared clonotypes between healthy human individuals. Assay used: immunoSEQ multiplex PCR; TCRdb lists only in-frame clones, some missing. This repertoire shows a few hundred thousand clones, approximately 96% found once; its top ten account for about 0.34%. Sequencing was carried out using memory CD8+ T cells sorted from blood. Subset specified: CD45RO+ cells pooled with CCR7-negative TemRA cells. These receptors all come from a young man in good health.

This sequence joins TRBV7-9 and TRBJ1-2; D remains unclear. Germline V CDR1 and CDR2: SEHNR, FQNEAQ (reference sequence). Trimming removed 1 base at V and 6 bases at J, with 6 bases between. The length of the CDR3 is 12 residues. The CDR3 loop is CASSLGRDGYTF. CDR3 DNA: TGTGCCAGCAGCTTAGGTCGAGATGGCTACACCTTC.

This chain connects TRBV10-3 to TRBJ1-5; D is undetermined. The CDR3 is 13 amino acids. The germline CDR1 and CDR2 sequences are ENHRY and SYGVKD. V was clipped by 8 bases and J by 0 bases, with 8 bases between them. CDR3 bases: TGTGCCATCCGGGAGTATAGCAATCAGCCCCAGCATTTT. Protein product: CAIREYSNQPQHF.

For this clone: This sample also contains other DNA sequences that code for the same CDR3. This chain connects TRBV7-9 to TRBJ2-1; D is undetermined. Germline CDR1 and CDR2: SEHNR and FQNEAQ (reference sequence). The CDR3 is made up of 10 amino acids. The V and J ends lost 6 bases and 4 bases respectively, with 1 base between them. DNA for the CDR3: TGTGCCAGCAGTTACAATGAGCAGTTCTTC. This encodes CASSYNEQFF. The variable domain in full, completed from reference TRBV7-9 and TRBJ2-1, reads DTGVSQNPRHKITKRGQNVTFRCDPISEHNRLYWYRQTLGQGPEFLTYFQNEAQLEKSRLLSDRFSAERPKGSFSTLEIQRTEQGDSAMYLCASSYNEQFFGPGTRLTVL.

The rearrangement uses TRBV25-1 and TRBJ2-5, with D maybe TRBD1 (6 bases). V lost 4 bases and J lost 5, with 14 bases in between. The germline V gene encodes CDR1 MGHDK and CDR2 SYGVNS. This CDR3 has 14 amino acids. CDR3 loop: CASSGRGGEETQYF. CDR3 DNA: TGTGCCAGCAGTGGCAGGGGTGGTGAGGAGACCCAGTACTTC.

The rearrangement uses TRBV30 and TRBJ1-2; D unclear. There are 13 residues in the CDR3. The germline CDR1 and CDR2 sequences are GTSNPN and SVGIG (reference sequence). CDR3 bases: TGTGCTTGTTATGGGGAGCCCGCCTATGGCTACACCTTC. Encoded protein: CACYGEPAYGYTF.

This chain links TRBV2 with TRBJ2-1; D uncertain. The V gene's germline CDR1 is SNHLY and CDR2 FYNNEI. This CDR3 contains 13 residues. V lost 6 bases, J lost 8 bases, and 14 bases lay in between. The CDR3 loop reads CASSAWSYYEQFF. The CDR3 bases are TGTGCCAGCAGCGCCTGGAGTTACTATGAGCAGTTCTTC.

For the CDR3, the DNA is TGTGCCAGCAGTTACTCCGGGGGGCCTTGGGATACGCAGTATTTT. It encodes CASSYSGGPWDTQYF. The chain combines TRBV6-5 with TRBJ2-3, with a tentative D call TRBD2 (7 bases). CDR3 length: 15 amino acids. Trimming pared 0 bases from V and 6 bases from J, leaving 13 bases between. In germline, CDR1 is MNHEY, CDR2 SVGAGI.

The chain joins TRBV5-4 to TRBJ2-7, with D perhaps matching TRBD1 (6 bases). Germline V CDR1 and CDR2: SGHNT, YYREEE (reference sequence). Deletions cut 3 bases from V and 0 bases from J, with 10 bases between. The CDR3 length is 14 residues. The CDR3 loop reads CASSSNRVSYEQYF. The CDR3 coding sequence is TGTGCCAGCAGCTCAAACAGGGTCTCCTACGAGCAGTACTTC.

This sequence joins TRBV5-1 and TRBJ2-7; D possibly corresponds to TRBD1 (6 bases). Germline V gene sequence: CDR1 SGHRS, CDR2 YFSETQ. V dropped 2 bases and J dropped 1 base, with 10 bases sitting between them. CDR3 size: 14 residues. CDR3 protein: CASSLWTASYEQYF. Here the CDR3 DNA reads TGCGCCAGCAGCTTATGGACAGCTTCCTACGAGCAGTACTTC.

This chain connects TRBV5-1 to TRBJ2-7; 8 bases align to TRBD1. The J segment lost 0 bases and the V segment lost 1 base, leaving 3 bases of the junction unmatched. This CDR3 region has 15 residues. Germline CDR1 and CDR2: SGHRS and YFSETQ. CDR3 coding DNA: TGCGCCAGCAGCTTGTACAGGGGGTTCTCCTACGAGCAGTACTTC. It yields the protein CASSLYRGFSYEQYF.

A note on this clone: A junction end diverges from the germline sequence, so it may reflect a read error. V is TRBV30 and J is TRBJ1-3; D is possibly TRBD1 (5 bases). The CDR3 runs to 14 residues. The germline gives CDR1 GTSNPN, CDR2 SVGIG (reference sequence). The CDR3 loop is CARRGRTSGNTIYF. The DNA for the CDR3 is TGTGCCCGGAGGGGACGAACCTCTGGAAACACCATATATTTT.

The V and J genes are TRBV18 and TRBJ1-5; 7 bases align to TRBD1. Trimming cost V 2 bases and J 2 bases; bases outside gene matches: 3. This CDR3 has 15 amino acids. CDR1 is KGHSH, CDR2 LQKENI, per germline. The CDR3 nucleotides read TGTGCCAGCTCACCATCCGGGACAGGCAATCAGCCCCAGCATTTT. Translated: CASSPSGTGNQPQHF.

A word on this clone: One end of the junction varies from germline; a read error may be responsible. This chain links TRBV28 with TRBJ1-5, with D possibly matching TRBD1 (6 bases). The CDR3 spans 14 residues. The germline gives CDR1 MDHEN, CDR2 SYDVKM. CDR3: CASSLAGGNQSQHF. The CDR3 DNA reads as TGTGCCAGCAGTTTAGCCGGGGGCAATCAGTCCCAGCATTTT.

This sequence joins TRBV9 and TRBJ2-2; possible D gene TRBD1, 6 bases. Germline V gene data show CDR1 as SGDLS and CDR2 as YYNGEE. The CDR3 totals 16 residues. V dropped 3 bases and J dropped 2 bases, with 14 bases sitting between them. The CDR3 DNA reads TGTGCCAGCAGCGGAGGGGGACACCTCAACACCGGGGAGCTGTTTTTT. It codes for CASSGGGHLNTGELFF.

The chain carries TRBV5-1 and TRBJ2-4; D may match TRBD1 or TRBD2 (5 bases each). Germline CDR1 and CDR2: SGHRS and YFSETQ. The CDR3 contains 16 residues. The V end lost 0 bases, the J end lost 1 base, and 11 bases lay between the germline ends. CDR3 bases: TGCGCCAGCAGCTTGGATGCCGGGGCCGCCAAAAACATTCAGTACTTC. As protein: CASSLDAGAAKNIQYF.

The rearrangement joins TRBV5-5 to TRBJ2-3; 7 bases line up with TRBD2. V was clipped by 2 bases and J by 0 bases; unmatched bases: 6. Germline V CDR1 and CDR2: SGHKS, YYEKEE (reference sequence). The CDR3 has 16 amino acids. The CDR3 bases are TGTGCCAGCAGCTTCTTAGCGGGCCCTAGCACAGATACGCAGTATTTT. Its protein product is CASSFLAGPSTDTQYF.

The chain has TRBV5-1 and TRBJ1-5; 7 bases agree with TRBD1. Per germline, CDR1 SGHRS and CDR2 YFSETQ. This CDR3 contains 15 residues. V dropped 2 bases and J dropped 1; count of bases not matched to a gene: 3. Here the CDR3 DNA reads TGCGCCAGCAGCTTAGGGGGACAGAGCAATCAGCCCCAGCATTTT. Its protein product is CASSLGGQSNQPQHF.

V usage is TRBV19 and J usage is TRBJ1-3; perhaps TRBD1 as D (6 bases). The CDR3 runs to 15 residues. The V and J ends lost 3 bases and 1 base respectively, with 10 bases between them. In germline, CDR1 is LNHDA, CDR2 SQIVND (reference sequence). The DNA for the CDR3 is TGTGCCAGTAGTATCCGGACAGTATCTGGAAACACCATATATTTT. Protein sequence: CASSIRTVSGNTIYF.

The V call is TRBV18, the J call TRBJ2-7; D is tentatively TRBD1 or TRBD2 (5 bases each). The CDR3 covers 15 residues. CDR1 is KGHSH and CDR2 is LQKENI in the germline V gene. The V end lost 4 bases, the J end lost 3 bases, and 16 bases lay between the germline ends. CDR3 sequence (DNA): TGTGCCAGCTCACGTACTCGGGGCGGCCGCTACGAGCAGTACTTC. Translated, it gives CASSRTRGGRYEQYF.

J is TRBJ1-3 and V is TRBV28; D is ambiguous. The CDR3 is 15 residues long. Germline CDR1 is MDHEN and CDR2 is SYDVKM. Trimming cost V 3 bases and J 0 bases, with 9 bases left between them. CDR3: CASSFYGSSGNTIYF. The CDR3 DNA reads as TGTGCCAGCAGTTTTTATGGAAGCTCTGGAAACACCATATATTTT.

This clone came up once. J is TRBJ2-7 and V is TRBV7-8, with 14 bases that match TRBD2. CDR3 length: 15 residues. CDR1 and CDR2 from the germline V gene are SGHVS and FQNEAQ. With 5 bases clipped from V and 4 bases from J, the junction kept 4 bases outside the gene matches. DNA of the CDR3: TGTGCCAGCAGCCCGGGGACTAGCGGGAGTTACGAGCAGTACTTC. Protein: CASSPGTSGSYEQYF.